This T cell receptor (beta chain) was recovered during a study of blood T cells in healthy people across ages. This clonotype has just a few counts. Its specificity is unknown. The CDR3 has 16 amino acids. From germline, CDR1 is MNHEY and CDR2 SVGAGI. The ends lost 6 bases at V and 3 bases at J; junction bases unmatched: 8. A J-beta primer mix and a sample-barcoded 5' primer were used in a second PCR of about 6 to 12 cycles. TCRdb used MiXCR to reprocess the 5' RACE reads, holding one entry per CDR3 protein. The table shows around 1,800,000 distinct CDR3 sequences, with 30% to 40% occurring only once. Study results and caveats: TCR beta diversity tracked closely with naive T cell percentage.

This receptor was taken from a human donor in good health. The V gene is TRBV6-5, the J gene TRBJ2-1; 10 bases are shared with TRBD1. The sequencing sample was made of blood. The CDR3: CASRAKRDRGYNEQFF. DNA for the CDR3: TGTGCCAGCAGGGCCAAGCGGGACAGGGGCTACAATGAGCAGTTCTTC.